This T cell receptor beta chain was documented in a study of blood T cell repertoires in COVID-19. Study at large: From T cells, B-cell-depleted T cells, or PBMCs came the material, which was cDNA or gDNA.

The CDR3 loop spans 16 amino acids. Germline V gene data show CDR1 as SGHNT and CDR2 as YYREEE (reference sequence). Trimming took 1 base from V and 2 from J; bases not matched to a gene: 5. Method: immunoSEQ multiplex PCR; TCRdb's copy keeps in-frame clones and lacks some. The sample records roughly 250,000 clones, around 80% being singletons. The chain recombines TRBV5-4 with TRBJ2-3; TRBD2 agrees at 9 bases. The receptor's source is a human donor in a cohort sampled during active COVID-19. The sample consisted of peripheral blood. CDR3 nucleotides: TGTGCCAGCAGCTTGTTGTCTAGCGGGGTCACAGATACGCAGTATTTT. Amino acids: CASSLLSSGVTDTQYF.